This T cell receptor (beta chain) came from a study of cytomegalovirus exposure and HLA in healthy donors. Study-level findings and limits: Based on reports, TCR beta sequences accurately predicted HLA-A and HLA-B alleles for most subjects.

13 Jbeta primers and 60 Vbeta primers were used for the PCR. Some clones are missing from TCRdb's copy, which holds only in-frame ones; the method was immunoSEQ multiplex PCR. The repertoire has approximately 150,000 clones, roughly 65% of them found once; the top ten carry 4% to 5%. Note on this clone: Its antigen is as yet unknown.

The CDR3 consists of 13 residues. V lost 6 bases to trimming and J lost 12 bases, with 20 bases between them. Germline CDR1 reads MNHNS; CDR2 reads SASEGT. The chain combines TRBV6-1 with TRBJ1-1; a weak D match, TRBD1 (6 bases). The origin of this receptor is a young man in good health and CMV-seropositive. The sequencing sample was made of PBMCs. CDR3 DNA sequence: TGTGCCAGCAGCCCCCGGGGGGAAGACAGGACTTTCTTT. This gives the protein CASSPRGEDRTFF.